A selection of T cell receptor beta chains follows, all from one sample in a study of T-cell reconstitution after alpha-beta-depleted transplantation in children. TCRdb ran MiXCR on the PCR reads and lists one entry per CDR3 protein. In the table there are some 150,000 distinct CDR3 sequences, more than 8% of which are singletons. Specimen: PBMCs, mostly from graft donor cells, collected 180 days after TCRalphabeta/CD19-depleted stem cell transplant. These receptors were collected from a female patient aged 2-15 years who had a stem cell transplant for congenital amegakaryocytic thrombocytopenia, so the T cells may come from the graft donor. CDR3s include the opening cysteine and the closing phenylalanine or tryptophan. The D gene is left open where the match is weak. Expanded clones get a size class; other rows say once, few or many, or leave the size out.

J gene: TRBJ2-5
clone size: many
V gene: TRBV7-9
D gene: .
CDR3 DNA: TGTGCCAGCAGCTTAGCTCCCGGTGGAGAGACCCAGTACTTC
CDR3 protein: CASSLAPGGETQYF

J gene: TRBJ2-1
clone size: few
V gene: TRBV12-3/TRBV12-4
D gene: TRBD2
CDR3 DNA: TGTGCCAGCAGTCCCATACTAGCGTCGAGCTCCTACAATGAGCAGTTCTTC
CDR3 protein: CASSPILASSSYNEQFF

J gene: TRBJ1-2
clone size: .
V gene: TRBV28
D gene: .
CDR3 DNA: TGTGCCGGCCAACAGGGAGAGGGACACACCTTC
CDR3 protein: CAGQQGEGHTF

J gene: TRBJ2-1
clone size: many
V gene: TRBV28
D gene: TRBD1
CDR3 DNA: TGTGCCAGCAGTTTGACAGGGGTCAATGAGCAGTTCTTC
CDR3 protein: CASSLTGVNEQFF

J gene: TRBJ2-7
clone size: .
V gene: TRBV20-1
D gene: .
CDR3 DNA: TGCAGTGCTAGAGTTCAGTCCTACGAGCAGTACTTC
CDR3 protein: CSARVQSYEQYF

J gene: TRBJ2-7
clone size: .
V gene: TRBV4-2
D gene: TRBD2
CDR3 DNA: TGTGCCAGCAGCCAAGAAGTGCAGCGGGGCGAGCAGTACTTC
CDR3 protein: CASSQEVQRGEQYF

J gene: TRBJ2-7
clone size: few
V gene: TRBV12-3/TRBV12-4
D gene: TRBD2
CDR3 DNA: TGTGCCAGCAGTTTAATGGGACTAGCGGGAGGAACCTACGAGCAGTACTTC
CDR3 protein: CASSLMGLAGGTYEQYF

J gene: TRBJ2-2
clone size: many
V gene: TRBV28
D gene: .
CDR3 DNA: TGTGCCAGCAGACTCCAGGGGGCGGGGGCCTTCACCGGGGAGCTGTTTTTT
CDR3 protein: CASRLQGAGAFTGELFF

J gene: TRBJ2-7
clone size: many
V gene: TRBV12-3/TRBV12-4
D gene: .
CDR3 DNA: TGTGCCAGCACCCCGGGTCCACGGGGGGAGCAGTACTTC
CDR3 protein: CASTPGPRGEQYF

J gene: TRBJ2-7
clone size: .
V gene: TRBV25-1
D gene: TRBD2
CDR3 DNA: TGTGCCAGCAGCTCGGGACTAGCGTTGTACTTC
CDR3 protein: CASSSGLALYF

J gene: TRBJ1-1
clone size: .
V gene: TRBV28
D gene: .
CDR3 DNA: TGTGCCAGCAGCCCCATGAACACTGAAGCTTTCTTT
CDR3 protein: CASSPMNTEAFF

J gene: TRBJ1-2
clone size: .
V gene: TRBV7-3
D gene: .
CDR3 DNA: TGTGCCAGCAGCTTAACGCGCTCAGGGACTGGCTACACCTTC
CDR3 protein: CASSLTRSGTGYTF

J gene: TRBJ2-7
clone size: many
V gene: TRBV27
D gene: .
CDR3 DNA: TGTGCCAGCAGTTTACGGCGCGTTCAAAGCTACGAGCAGTACTTC
CDR3 protein: CASSLRRVQSYEQYF

J gene: TRBJ2-7
clone size: few
V gene: TRBV5-1
D gene: TRBD1
CDR3 DNA: TGCGCCAGCAGCTTGGGGACAGGCCCCCCTTGGGAGCAGTACTTC
CDR3 protein: CASSLGTGPPWEQYF

J gene: TRBJ1-1
clone size: many
V gene: TRBV7-6
D gene: TRBD1
CDR3 DNA: TGTGCCAGCAGCAACTGGGGACAGATGAACACTGAAGCTTTCTTT
CDR3 protein: CASSNWGQMNTEAFF

J gene: TRBJ1-2
clone size: once
V gene: TRBV3-1
D gene: TRBD1
CDR3 DNA: TGTGCCAGCACCCAAGCGGACAGGGGAGTTTATGGCTACACCTTC
CDR3 protein: CASTQADRGVYGYTF

J gene: TRBJ2-5
clone size: many
V gene: TRBV12-3/TRBV12-4
D gene: .
CDR3 DNA: TGTGCCAGCAGTTTAGGTCGAGGTGGCGGAGAGACCCAGTACTTC
CDR3 protein: CASSLGRGGGETQYF

J gene: TRBJ2-5
clone size: few
V gene: TRBV7-9
D gene: TRBD1
CDR3 DNA: TGTGCCAGCAGTCTCGGCCAGGGGGCTGGGGAGACCCAGTACTTC
CDR3 protein: CASSLGQGAGETQYF

J gene: TRBJ1-4
clone size: .
V gene: TRBV5-1
D gene: .
CDR3 DNA: TGCGCCATCATTGGTAAGGACAGAAATGAAAAACTGTTTTTT
CDR3 protein: CAIIGKDRNEKLFF

J gene: TRBJ1-5
clone size: many
V gene: TRBV25-1
D gene: TRBD1
CDR3 DNA: TGTGCCAGCAGTGGACAGGGGGCTCAGCCCCAGCATTTT
CDR3 protein: CASSGQGAQPQHF

J gene: TRBJ1-4
clone size: many
V gene: TRBV12-3/TRBV12-4
D gene: .
CDR3 DNA: TGTGCCAGCAGTTCCAACAGAGAAAAACTGTTTTTT
CDR3 protein: CASSSNREKLFF

J gene: TRBJ1-2
clone size: many
V gene: TRBV5-8
D gene: .
CDR3 DNA: TGTGCCAGCAGCTTGTATGGCAGGAAGAATGGCTACACCTTC
CDR3 protein: CASSLYGRKNGYTF

J gene: TRBJ2-5
clone size: few
V gene: TRBV19
D gene: .
CDR3 DNA: TGTGCCAGTAGTATGAAGCGGAAAGAGACCCAGTACTTC
CDR3 protein: CASSMKRKETQYF

J gene: TRBJ2-5
clone size: many
V gene: TRBV4-3
D gene: .
CDR3 DNA: TGCGCCAGCAGCCAAGTGGCGGGACAGCAAGAGACCCAGTACTTC
CDR3 protein: CASSQVAGQQETQYF

J gene: TRBJ2-2
clone size: few
V gene: TRBV30
D gene: TRBD1
CDR3 DNA: TGTGCCTTCCGGGACAGGGGAGCCGGGGAGCTGTTTTTT
CDR3 protein: CAFRDRGAGELFF

J gene: TRBJ1-2
clone size: .
V gene: TRBV10-3
D gene: TRBD1
CDR3 DNA: TGTGCCATCAGTGAGGACAGGGGGGGCGGCTACACCTTC
CDR3 protein: CAISEDRGGGYTF

J gene: TRBJ1-4
clone size: many
V gene: TRBV4-2
D gene: .
CDR3 DNA: TGTGCCAGCAGCCAAGATCTTTATGTGGGGGAAGTGGAACTGTTTTTT
CDR3 protein: CASSQDLYVGEVELFF

J gene: TRBJ2-1
clone size: many
V gene: TRBV28
D gene: TRBD2
CDR3 DNA: TGTGCCAGCAGTTGGGAGGGACTAGCGGGAGATGAGCAGTTCTTC
CDR3 protein: CASSWEGLAGDEQFF

J gene: TRBJ2-5
clone size: many
V gene: TRBV7-8
D gene: .
CDR3 DNA: TGTGCCAGCAGCACAGAGGTCGCACCACGGGGAAAAGAGACCCAGTACTTC
CDR3 protein: CASSTEVAPRGKETQYF

J gene: TRBJ2-1
clone size: many
V gene: TRBV7-2
D gene: TRBD1
CDR3 DNA: TGTGCCAGCAGCACTCGGACAGGGAGCTCCTACAATGAGCAGTTCTTC
CDR3 protein: CASSTRTGSSYNEQFF

J gene: TRBJ2-7
clone size: many
V gene: TRBV7-2
D gene: .
CDR3 DNA: TGTGCCAGCAGCTTCCCGACAGACTACGAGCAGTACTTC
CDR3 protein: CASSFPTDYEQYF

J gene: TRBJ2-7
clone size: many
V gene: TRBV7-9
D gene: .
CDR3 DNA: TGTGCCAGCAGCTCCGACAACTACGAGCAGTACTTC
CDR3 protein: CASSSDNYEQYF

J gene: TRBJ2-3
clone size: many
V gene: TRBV9
D gene: .
CDR3 DNA: TGTGCCAGCAGCGTAGAAAGGACAGATACGCAGTATTTT
CDR3 protein: CASSVERTDTQYF

J gene: TRBJ1-3
clone size: many
V gene: TRBV7-2
D gene: .
CDR3 DNA: TGTGCCAGCAGCTTAGAGCCGGAGGGCACCATATATTTT
CDR3 protein: CASSLEPEGTIYF

J gene: TRBJ2-1
clone size: many
V gene: TRBV28
D gene: TRBD2
CDR3 DNA: TGTGCCAGCAGTTTACTCGGGACTAGTCGGGATGAGCAGTTCTTC
CDR3 protein: CASSLLGTSRDEQFF

J gene: TRBJ1-4
clone size: many
V gene: TRBV20-1
D gene: .
CDR3 DNA: TGCAGTGCTAGTATGGGGCGTGATGAAAAACTGTTTTTT
CDR3 protein: CSASMGRDEKLFF

J gene: TRBJ2-1
clone size: many
V gene: TRBV7-2
D gene: TRBD1
CDR3 DNA: TGTGCCAGCAGCACCCGGACAGGGTACAATGAGCAGTTCTTC
CDR3 protein: CASSTRTGYNEQFF

J gene: TRBJ2-3
clone size: many
V gene: TRBV5-1
D gene: .
CDR3 DNA: TGCGCCAGCAGCTTGGCAGGACAGATCCCAGATACGCAGTATTTT
CDR3 protein: CASSLAGQIPDTQYF

J gene: TRBJ2-1
clone size: many
V gene: TRBV27
D gene: .
CDR3 DNA: TGTGCCAGCAGTTTACTATTTAGGGCGGGGCAGGGGTACAATGAGCAGTTCTTC
CDR3 protein: CASSLLFRAGQGYNEQFF

J gene: TRBJ2-7
clone size: many
V gene: TRBV7-2
D gene: .
CDR3 DNA: TGTGCCAGCAGCTTGGAGGTTGGAAATGACGAGCAGTACTTC
CDR3 protein: CASSLEVGNDEQYF

J gene: TRBJ2-4
clone size: many
V gene: TRBV6-1
D gene: TRBD1
CDR3 DNA: TGTGCCAGCAGGGGATCCGGGACAGGGGCGTTAAACATTCAGTACTTC
CDR3 protein: CASRGSGTGALNIQYF

J gene: TRBJ2-5
clone size: .
V gene: TRBV5-1
D gene: TRBD2
CDR3 DNA: TGCGCCAGCAGCCGTACGGGGGGAAGAGAGACCCAGTACTTC
CDR3 protein: CASSRTGGRETQYF

J gene: TRBJ1-6
clone size: many
V gene: TRBV28
D gene: .
CDR3 DNA: TGTGCCAGCAGTTTAATCGGCCGAAGTTCACCCCTCCACTTT
CDR3 protein: CASSLIGRSSPLHF

J gene: TRBJ2-5
clone size: many
V gene: TRBV5-6
D gene: .
CDR3 DNA: TGTGCCAGCAGTTCGACAGGCGGGTACCAAGAGACCCAGTACTTC
CDR3 protein: CASSSTGGYQETQYF

J gene: TRBJ2-7
clone size: .
V gene: TRBV12-3/TRBV12-4
D gene: .
CDR3 DNA: TGTGCCAGCACCCGGGACTTTCCCTACGAGCAGTACTTC
CDR3 protein: CASTRDFPYEQYF

J gene: TRBJ2-2
clone size: few
V gene: TRBV3-1
D gene: TRBD2
CDR3 DNA: TGTGCCATCAGTCGGGTCCTTTGGGGCGGGAGTACCACCGGGGAGCTGTTTTTT
CDR3 protein: CAISRVLWGGSTTGELFF

J gene: TRBJ2-2
clone size: many
V gene: TRBV20-1
D gene: TRBD2
CDR3 DNA: TGCAGTGCTATAGCGGGGGGGACCACCGGGGAGCTGTTTTTT
CDR3 protein: CSAIAGGTTGELFF

J gene: TRBJ1-2
clone size: .
V gene: TRBV28
D gene: .
CDR3 DNA: TGTGCCAGCAGATCTAGGGGAAGGAGCTATGGCTACACCTTC
CDR3 protein: CASRSRGRSYGYTF

J gene: TRBJ1-1
clone size: many
V gene: TRBV3-1
D gene: .
CDR3 DNA: TGTGCCAGCAGCCAAGAGGGGGGCAGGGATGCGGTGGCTGAAGCTTTCTTT
CDR3 protein: CASSQEGGRDAVAEAFF

J gene: TRBJ2-3
clone size: many
V gene: TRBV12-3/TRBV12-4
D gene: .
CDR3 DNA: TGTGCCAGCAGTCCCCACTTCCGCACAGATACGCAGTATTTT
CDR3 protein: CASSPHFRTDTQYF

J gene: TRBJ2-3
clone size: many
V gene: TRBV12-3/TRBV12-4
D gene: .
CDR3 DNA: TGTGCCAGCCTTGCTAGCAGCACAGATACGCAGTATTTT
CDR3 protein: CASLASSTDTQYF